The text below deals with one T cell receptor (beta chain). Its matching antigen is unknown. Produced via immunoSEQ multiplex PCR; TCRdb's table is partial and in-frame only. The sample holds about 2.3 million clones, just over 90% seen once. Caucasian adults residing in Nashville, Tennessee made up all the donors. This sample is part of a study of shared clonotypes between healthy human individuals. Study overall: The study drew on a couple of women and a few men aged 18 to 49 as donors. General study findings and limits: Rarefaction gave evidence that sorted-subset sequencing remained incomplete despite large depth.

V lost 9 bases, J lost 7 bases, and 16 bases lay in between. The length of the CDR3 is 13 residues. CDR1 MNHNS and CDR2 SASEGT come from the germline V gene. The source material was naive CD4+ T cells from PBMCs. The subset here: CD45RA+ positively selected. The chain carries TRBV6-1 and TRBJ2-1, with D possibly being TRBD1 (5 bases). The TCR sequence derives from a man aged 18 to 29 in good health. Some clones in this sample may be carry-over from other donors' samples. The CDR3 DNA reads TGTGCCAGTAGCCGACAGTTTAGGAATGAGCAGTTCTTC. Its protein is CASSRQFRNEQFF.